These T cell receptor beta chains were read from a single sample in a study of CD8 T cells in Susac syndrome. TCRdb ran MiXCR on the immunoSEQ multiplex PCR reads and lists one entry per CDR3 protein. The data hold some 450,000 distinct CDR3 sequences, with 85% observed a single time. The sequenced material came from CD8+ T cells from PBMCs. The receptors shown here come from a human donor with multiple sclerosis. The conserved cysteine and the conserved F or W are not part of the CDR3 here. Each record gives: V gene, CDR3 protein.

TRBV4-1 | ASSLQGANGELF
TRBV2 | ASSDQDPSSYNEQF
TRBV30 | AWNPLGQGANEQF
TRBV29-1 | SAVDREYGYT
TRBV12-3/TRBV12-4 | ASSPTSGSFYEQY
TRBV5-4 | ASSLKGSMNTEAF
TRBV4-2 | ASSQDGTGRDEKLF
TRBV27 | ASSLGGLAMIHEQY
TRBV6-6 | ASSFVQQVYGYT
TRBV6-5 | ASSYSLRAPGEYDYT
TRBV10-3 | AISEYNEKLF
TRBV13 | ASSHGTSGGTDTQY
TRBV24-1 | ATTNTGGLGEQY
TRBV7-9 | ASSLLTSYGYT
TRBV10-3 | AISEMRTDTQY
TRBV29-1 | SVEDREGMFYEQY
TRBV6-6 | ASSYSMGAPNAEAF
TRBV7-2 | ASSLDHLNTEAF
TRBV29-1 | SVVKGDYEQY
TRBV6-2/TRBV6-3 | ASQSNGLAVGVEQF
TRBV6-2/TRBV6-3 | ASSYPNYNEQF
TRBV7-9 | ASSGDRGPGANVLT
TRBV19 | ASTEGLSYYGYT
TRBV20-1 | SAVGGNSYEQY
TRBV11-2 | ASSPTTGVDTEAF
TRBV7-9 | ASSAPGQVDGYT
TRBV14 | ASSQDRGLAHTGELF
TRBV4-1 | ASSQETVSNQPQH
TRBV2 | ASATGGGNQPQH
TRBV5-1 | ASRPTTGPEQY
TRBV5-6 | ASSLGLPDVAETQY
TRBV7-8 | ASSEGTSASSTDTQY
TRBV13 | ASSSQTSGRPPTNTGELF
TRBV29-1 | SVDRGPEAF
TRBV27 | ASSLSLGQDTEAF
TRBV6-2/TRBV6-3 | ASSTYRGKGLGQY
TRBV7-9 | ASSSTTASEAF
TRBV6-6 | ASSYTGYGELF
TRBV9 | ASSGPGTDITGELF
TRBV3-1 | ASSQATSGSEQY
TRBV27 | ASSAPGLALEQY
TRBV4-1 | ASSQELGFTYGYT
TRBV3-1 | ASSQGGSENQPQH
TRBV28 | ASSTPIMGLAGGLSYNEQF
TRBV9 | ASSVGPSGDNEQF
TRBV29-1 | SVEIQGVGETQY
TRBV4-2 | ASSQAPLREQY
TRBV4-1 | ASSFPQGKGNTEAF